These T cell receptor beta chains were read from a single sample in a study of blood T cells in healthy people across ages. TCRdb reprocessed the 5' RACE reads with MiXCR, giving one entry per CDR3 protein. The table lists about 1 million distinct CDR3 sequences, around 43% of them singletons. Input material: blood. Receptors originate from a woman between 55 and 75 years old in good health. Each CDR3 is given with its conserved first and last residue. The D gene is left open where the match is weak. The size field is filled for only some rows; it gives once, few, many or a size class.

v_gene,abundance,d_gene,j_gene,len,CDR3nt,CDR3aa
TRBV4-2,-,-,TRBJ1-4,21,TGTGCCAGCAGCCCGACCCTGCCCAGGCCAGGAGGTGCGGGGTCTAATGAAAAACTGTTTTTT,CASSPTLPRPGGAGSNEKLFF
TRBV7-2,-,-,TRBJ1-2,14,TGTGCCAGCAGCGGGGGCACAGGGAACTATGGCTACACCTTC,CASSGGTGNYGYTF
TRBV20-1,-,-,TRBJ1-2,14,TGCAGTGCTAGAGATGAGGGGAGAGCTTATGGCTACACCTTC,CSARDEGRAYGYTF
TRBV27,-,TRBD1,TRBJ2-3,15,TGTGCCAACAGTTTTACAGGGGTGTATGCAGATACGCAGTATTTT,CANSFTGVYADTQYF
TRBV20-1,once,-,TRBJ2-3,13,TGCGGCGCTGGGCTCCCTAGCACAGATACGCAGTATTTT,CGAGLPSTDTQYF
TRBV25-1,few,TRBD2,TRBJ2-3,14,TGTGCCAGCACCCGGCTGGGGGGGGAGGGTACGCAGTATTTT,CASTRLGGEGTQYF
TRBV28,few,-,TRBJ2-1,14,TGTGCCAGCAGTTTAAGGGGGGGAGACGCTGAGCAGTTCTTC,CASSLRGGDAEQFF
TRBV20-1,-,-,TRBJ2-5,16,TGCAGTGCTCTGTTCCCGCAAACAGGCCCACGCGAGACCCAGTACTTC,CSALFPQTGPRETQYF
TRBV5-5,-,-,TRBJ2-1,14,TGTGCCAGCAGGGCAACTGTCAGTTACAATGAGCAGTTCTTC,CASRATVSYNEQFF
TRBV20-1,-,-,TRBJ2-7,13,TGCAGTGCTACAACGGGAGTGGACTACGAGCAGTACTTC,CSATTGVDYEQYF
TRBV5-1,many,-,TRBJ2-1,13,TGCGCCAGCAGCTTGGGAGTTACTAATGAGCAGTTCTTC,CASSLGVTNEQFF
TRBV20-1,many,TRBD2,TRBJ2-3,16,TGCAGTGCTAGAGCAGGGCTAGCGGGGGACACAGATACGCAGTATTTT,CSARAGLAGDTDTQYF
TRBV12-5,once,-,TRBJ2-1,14,TGTGCTAGTGACGACAGTGGGCCAAGCAATGAGCAGTTCTTC,CASDDSGPSNEQFF
TRBV30,-,-,TRBJ1-2,13,TGTGCCTGGAGAGGCGGGAGACCATATGGCTACACCTTC,CAWRGGRPYGYTF
TRBV29-1,-,TRBD2,TRBJ2-1,15,TGCAGCGTCAACGGTGAACTAGCGGGAGTTAATGAGCAGTTCTTC,CSVNGELAGVNEQFF
TRBV25-1,-,-,TRBJ1-1,12,TGTGCCAGCAGTGGCCCCTCTCTTGAAGCTTTCTTT,CASSGPSLEAFF
TRBV27,few,TRBD1,TRBJ2-3,16,TGTGCCAGCAGTTCCCCAACAGGGGTCGGGGTAGATACGCAGTATTTT,CASSSPTGVGVDTQYF
TRBV18,-,TRBD2,TRBJ2-7,15,TGTGCCAGCTCACCGACGGGGGGGTTATCCTACGAGCAGTACTTC,CASSPTGGLSYEQYF
TRBV5-1,few,TRBD2,TRBJ2-7,13,TGCGCCAGCAGGCTAGCGGACTCCTACGAGCAGTACTTC,CASRLADSYEQYF
TRBV5-1,-,-,TRBJ2-1,16,TGCGCCAGCAGCTCCCGGGCAGGGGTGTCCTACAATGAGCAGTTCTTC,CASSSRAGVSYNEQFF
TRBV12-3/TRBV12-4,few,-,TRBJ2-1,15,TGTGCCAGCAGCCAAGCCAAGGGGATTTACAATGAGCAGTTCTTC,CASSQAKGIYNEQFF
TRBV25-1,few,-,TRBJ2-7,14,TGTGCCAGCAGCCCTCGCGGGTTCTCCTACGAGCAGTACTTC,CASSPRGFSYEQYF
TRBV9,few,TRBD2,TRBJ2-1,16,TGTGCCAGCAGCGTAGAACTAGCGGGGGCCAACAATGAGCAGTTCTTC,CASSVELAGANNEQFF
TRBV27,-,TRBD1,TRBJ1-1,13,TGTGCCAGCAGGGGGACAGTAACCACTGAAGCTTTCTTT,CASRGTVTTEAFF
TRBV3-1,-,-,TRBJ1-2,14,TGTGCCAGCAGCCAAGAGGTTAGCGGCTATGGCTACACCTTC,CASSQEVSGYGYTF
TRBV3-1,-,TRBD2,TRBJ2-7,15,TGTGCCAGCAGCCAAGATCCGGGACTAGCGTACGAGCAGTACTTC,CASSQDPGLAYEQYF
TRBV15,-,TRBD2,TRBJ2-1,15,TGTGCCACCAGCAGCGGGAGGAACCGTGCATCAGAGCAGTTCTTC,CATSSGRNRASEQFF
TRBV7-6,-,-,TRBJ2-3,16,TGTGCCAGCAGCTTAGCGATCGGGGGAGCCACAGATACGCAGTATTTT,CASSLAIGGATDTQYF
TRBV7-8,-,-,TRBJ1-5,12,TGTGCCAGCAGCCCACAGGGCCAGCCCCAGCATTTT,CASSPQGQPQHF
TRBV14,few,TRBD1,TRBJ1-2,15,TGTGCCAGCAGCCCTCGGACAGGCTCCGGGTCTGGCTACACCTTC,CASSPRTGSGSGYTF
TRBV18,few,-,TRBJ2-3,13,TGTGCCAGCTCACCACTCAGGATGGATACGCAGTATTTT,CASSPLRMDTQYF
TRBV4-2,-,-,TRBJ2-7,15,TGTGCCAGCAGCCAGTTGTTGGGGAGCCCCTACGAGCAGTACTTC,CASSQLLGSPYEQYF
TRBV7-3,-,-,TRBJ2-5,15,TGTGCCAGCAGCCCAACGCGGGGAGCAGGAGAGACCCAGTACTTC,CASSPTRGAGETQYF
TRBV15,-,-,TRBJ1-2,14,TGTGCCACCAGCAGAGATAACGAGCGCGGTGGCTACACCTTC,CATSRDNERGGYTF
TRBV7-8,-,TRBD2,TRBJ2-4,15,TGTGCCAGCAGCTTAGCGGCGGGGGTCAAAAACATTCAGTACTTC,CASSLAAGVKNIQYF
TRBV23-1,-,-,TRBJ2-3,15,TGCGCCAGCAGTCAAGGCAGGACTCGCACAGATACGCAGTATTTT,CASSQGRTRTDTQYF
TRBV18,-,TRBD1,TRBJ1-1,15,TGTGCCAGCTCACCTGGGACAGGGGGCGCGTTAGGAGCTTTCTTT,CASSPGTGGALGAFF
TRBV6-6,-,TRBD2,TRBJ2-1,14,TGTGCCAGCCAAGAAGCGGGAGGGTGGAATGAGCAGTTCTTC,CASQEAGGWNEQFF
TRBV11-2,-,TRBD1,TRBJ2-5,15,TGTGCCAGCAACTATGGACAGGGCGGAGAAGAGACCCAGTACTTC,CASNYGQGGEETQYF
TRBV12-3/TRBV12-4,few,-,TRBJ2-7,15,TGTGCCAGCGGGCAAACAGGGATTACCTCCTACGAGCAGTACTTC,CASGQTGITSYEQYF
TRBV5-1,-,TRBD2,TRBJ2-3,15,TGCGCCAGCCGACTAGCGGGAGATCGGACAGATACGCAGTATTTT,CASRLAGDRTDTQYF
TRBV15,-,-,TRBJ2-2,12,TGTGCCACCAGCACCGCAAACGGGGAGCTGTTTTTT,CATSTANGELFF
TRBV29-1,-,-,TRBJ1-1,15,TGCAGCGTTGAAGATCAACGAGTGCAGAACACTGAAGCTTTCTTT,CSVEDQRVQNTEAFF
TRBV3-1,-,-,TRBJ1-2,13,TGTGCCAGCAGGGGACCCGGGGGGAATGGCTACACCTTC,CASRGPGGNGYTF
TRBV18,-,-,TRBJ2-7,15,TGTGCCAGCTCACCACCGTCTAGTTTGACTACCGAGCAGTACTTC,CASSPPSSLTTEQYF
TRBV10-3,-,-,TRBJ2-3,17,TGTGCCATCAGTGGCCCACGCGGGGCGCTAGTCACGGATACGCAGTATTTT,CAISGPRGALVTDTQYF
TRBV10-3,few,-,TRBJ2-7,15,TGTGCCATCAGTGATAAAAGGGGCCTTGGGGGCGAGCAGTACTTC,CAISDKRGLGGEQYF